This T cell receptor beta chain came from a study of identical twins. TCRdb reanalysed the 5' RACE reads using MiXCR and keeps one entry per CDR3 protein. The sample contains 700,000 or so distinct CDR3 sequences, 21% of which appear only once. This clonotype was seen a handful of times. The same data also went into a second study, on T cells expressing NK-cell markers. This second report adds: NKG2C+ dominant clonotype frequencies in five to seven donors were roughly 1.0-7.0% of CD8+ T cells. There were a few donors in whom these clonotypes also led the CD3+CD56-NKG2C+ fraction.

The source material was PBMCs. The TCR was taken from a woman under 30 in good health.

The CDR3 protein is CASGTLYNEQFF. CDR3 sequence (DNA): TGTGCCAGCGGGACCCTCTACAATGAGCAGTTCTTC. The chain uses TRBV27 and TRBJ2-1; D may match TRBD1 or TRBD2 (5 bases each). The CDR3 totals 12 residues. The germline V gene encodes CDR1 MNHEY and CDR2 SMNVEV (reference sequence). The ends were cut back, 8 bases at V and 3 bases at J, with 8 bases in the middle.